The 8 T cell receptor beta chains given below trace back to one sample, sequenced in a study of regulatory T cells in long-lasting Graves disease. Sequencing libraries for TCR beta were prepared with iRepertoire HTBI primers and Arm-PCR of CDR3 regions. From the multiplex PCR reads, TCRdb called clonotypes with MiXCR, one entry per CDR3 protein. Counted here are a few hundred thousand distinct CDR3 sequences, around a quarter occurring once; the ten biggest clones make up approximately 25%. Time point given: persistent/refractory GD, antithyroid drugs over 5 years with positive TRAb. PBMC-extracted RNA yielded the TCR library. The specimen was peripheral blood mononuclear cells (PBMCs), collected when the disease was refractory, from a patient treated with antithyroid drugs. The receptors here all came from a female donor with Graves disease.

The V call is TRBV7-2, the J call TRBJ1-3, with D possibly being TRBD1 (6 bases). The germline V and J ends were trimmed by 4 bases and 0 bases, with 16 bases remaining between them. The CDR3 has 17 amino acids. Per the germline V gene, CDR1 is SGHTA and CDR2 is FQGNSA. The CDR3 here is CASSSPTGFNSGNTIYF. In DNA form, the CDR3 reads TGTGCCAGCAGCTCTCCAACAGGGTTTAACTCTGGAAACACCATATATTTT.

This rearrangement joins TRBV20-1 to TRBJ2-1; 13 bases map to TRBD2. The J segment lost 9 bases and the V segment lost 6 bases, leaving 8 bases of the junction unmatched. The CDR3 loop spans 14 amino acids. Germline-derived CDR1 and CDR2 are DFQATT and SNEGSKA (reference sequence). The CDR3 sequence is CSARTSGRGSEQFF. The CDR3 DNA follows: TGCAGTGCCCGGACTAGCGGGAGAGGGAGTGAGCAGTTCTTC.

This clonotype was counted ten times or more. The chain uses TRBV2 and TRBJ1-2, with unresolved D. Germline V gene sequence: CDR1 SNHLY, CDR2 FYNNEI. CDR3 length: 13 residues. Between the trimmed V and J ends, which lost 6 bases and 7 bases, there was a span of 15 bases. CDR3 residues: CASRAVVGSGYTF. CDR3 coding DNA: TGTGCCAGCAGGGCAGTCGTCGGGAGTGGCTACACCTTC. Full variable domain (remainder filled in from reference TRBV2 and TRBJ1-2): EPEVTQTPSHQVTQMGQEVILRCVPISNHLYFYWYRQILGQKVEFLVSFYNNEISEKSEIFDDQFSVERPDGSNFTLKIRSTKLEDSAMYFCASRAVVGSGYTFGSGTRLTVV.

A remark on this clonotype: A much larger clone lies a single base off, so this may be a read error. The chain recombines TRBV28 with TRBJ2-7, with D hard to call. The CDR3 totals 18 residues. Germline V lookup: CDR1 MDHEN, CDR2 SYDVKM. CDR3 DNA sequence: TGTGGCAGCAGTTTACCTTCTGGATTCGGGTCAGCTTACTACGAGCAGTACTTC. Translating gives CGSSLPSGFGSAYYEQYF.

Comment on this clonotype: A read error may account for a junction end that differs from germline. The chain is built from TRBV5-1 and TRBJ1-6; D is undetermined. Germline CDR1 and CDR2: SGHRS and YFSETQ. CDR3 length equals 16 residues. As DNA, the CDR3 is TGCGCCAGCAGGATCGAGCCTACATCCTACAATTCACCCCTCCACTTT. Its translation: CASRIEPTSYNSPLHF. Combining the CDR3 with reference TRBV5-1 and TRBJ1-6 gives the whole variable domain KAGVTQTPRYLIKTRGQQVTLSCSPISGHRSVSWYQQTPGQGLQFLFEYFSETQRNKGNFPGRFSGRQFSNSRSEMNVSTLELGDSALYLCASRIEPTSYNSPLHFGNGTRLTVT.

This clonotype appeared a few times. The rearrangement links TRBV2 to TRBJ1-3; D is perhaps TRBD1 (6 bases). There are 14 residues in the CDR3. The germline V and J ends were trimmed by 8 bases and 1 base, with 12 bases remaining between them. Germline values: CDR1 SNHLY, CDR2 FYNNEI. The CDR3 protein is CASGQGSSGNTIYF. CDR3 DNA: TGTGCCAGCGGGCAGGGGTCGTCTGGAAACACCATATATTTT.

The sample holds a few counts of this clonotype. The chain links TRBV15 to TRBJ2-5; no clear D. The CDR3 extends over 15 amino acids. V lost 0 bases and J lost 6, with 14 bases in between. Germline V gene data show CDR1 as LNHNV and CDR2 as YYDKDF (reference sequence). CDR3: CATSRDGPARQTQYF. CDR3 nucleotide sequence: TGTGCCACCAGCAGAGATGGGCCAGCAAGACAGACCCAGTACTTC.

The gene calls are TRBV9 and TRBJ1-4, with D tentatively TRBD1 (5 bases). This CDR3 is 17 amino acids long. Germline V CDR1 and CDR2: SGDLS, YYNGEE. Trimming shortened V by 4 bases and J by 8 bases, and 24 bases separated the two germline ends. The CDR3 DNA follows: TGTGCCAGCAGCCCTCAGGGTAAGGGGCCGGCAGGCGAAAAACTGTTTTTT. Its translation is CASSPQGKGPAGEKLFF.